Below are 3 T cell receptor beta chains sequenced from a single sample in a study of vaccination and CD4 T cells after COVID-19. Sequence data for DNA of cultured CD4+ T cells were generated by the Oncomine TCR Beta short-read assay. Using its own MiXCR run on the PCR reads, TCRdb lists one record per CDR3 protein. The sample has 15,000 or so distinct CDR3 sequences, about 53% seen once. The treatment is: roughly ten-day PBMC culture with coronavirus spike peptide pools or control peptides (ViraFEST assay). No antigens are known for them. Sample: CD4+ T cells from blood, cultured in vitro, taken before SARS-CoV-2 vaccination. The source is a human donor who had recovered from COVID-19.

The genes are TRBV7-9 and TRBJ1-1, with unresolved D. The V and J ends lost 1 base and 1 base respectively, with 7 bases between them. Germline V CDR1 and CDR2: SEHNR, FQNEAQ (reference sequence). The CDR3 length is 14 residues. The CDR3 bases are TGTGCCAGCAGCTTAGGGCAGCCGAACACTGAAGCTTTCTTT. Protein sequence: CASSLGQPNTEAFF.

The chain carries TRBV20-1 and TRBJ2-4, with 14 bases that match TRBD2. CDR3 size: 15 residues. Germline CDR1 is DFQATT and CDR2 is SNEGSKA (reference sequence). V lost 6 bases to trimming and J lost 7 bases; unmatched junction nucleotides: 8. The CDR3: CSAQTSGRVRNIQYF. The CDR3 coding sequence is TGCAGTGCCCAGACTAGCGGGAGGGTCCGGAACATTCAGTACTTC.

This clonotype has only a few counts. The CDR3: CASSRKGQENQPQHF. The CDR3 coding sequence is TGTGCCAGCAGCAGAAAGGGACAAGAAAATCAGCCCCAGCATTTT. The V and J genes are TRBV27 and TRBJ1-5, with a possible D match to TRBD1 (6 bases). The V end was cut by 6 bases, the J end by 4 bases, with 16 bases between. The CDR3 length is 15 residues. Germline V CDR1 and CDR2: MNHEY, SMNVEV (reference sequence).